The following is a T cell receptor beta chain sequence with its context. Its specific antigen is unknown. Per-base qualities were not stored, and no clone one base away is much larger. This specimen comes from a study of T cell repertoires in enteric fever (dated by TCRdb to 2016 to 2018). At the level of the whole study: The study reconstructed the Salmonella-specific repertoire of circulating effector CD4+ T cells from volunteers experimentally challenged with Salmonella Typhi or Paratyphi A. Live fluorescence barcoding was joined in the study by mass cytometry, by T cell receptor sequencing and by unbiased single-cell cloning. Circulating effector CD4+ T cells that responded to Salmonella infection were identified with mass cytometry. Tetramers loaded with CdtB(105-125) peptide variants (SP110Y, ST110H) were used to stain T cells, including ex vivo.

The sequencer listed for this sample is Illumina MiSeq. TCRdb reran the public reads through fastp at Q25 and MiXCR, keeping productive beta chains. Entries are consolidated by CDR3 protein sequence, retaining the most common genes and DNA. Within this sample are just under 1,500 distinct CDR3 sequences, with around 37% of them counted one time only. The top ten clonotypes cover about 21% of the sample. Overall study results and their limits: Expanded clonotypes included cross-reactive responses against distantly related Salmonella serovars and clones recognizing antigens unique to S. Typhi or S. Paratyphi A. Single amino acid variations in the immunodominant proteins CdtB and PhoN appeared to drive accumulation of T cells not cross-reacting between serovars. S. Typhi- and S. Paratyphi A-specific immunodominant T cell antigens were identified as HlyE and CdtB, respectively.

The clonotype originates from a human donor with Salmonella enteric fever, either typhoid or paratyphoid (not recorded which). The sample was CCR7- CD38- CD4+ T cells from PBMCs.

The sequence in DNA is TGTGCCAGCAGCCAGACATCCACCGGGGAGCTGTTTTTT. This encodes CASSQTSTGELFF. The rearrangement joined TRBV4-2 to TRBJ2-2; the D gene is not confidently resolved. CDR1 and CDR2 were assigned from the germline V gene as LGHNA and YNFKEQ. Relative to germline, V is 3 bases shorter and J is 4 bases shorter, with 6 bases between their ends. From cysteine to phenylalanine, the CDR3 is 13 amino acids long. The DNA shown is the 39-base CDR3, in frame from base 1.